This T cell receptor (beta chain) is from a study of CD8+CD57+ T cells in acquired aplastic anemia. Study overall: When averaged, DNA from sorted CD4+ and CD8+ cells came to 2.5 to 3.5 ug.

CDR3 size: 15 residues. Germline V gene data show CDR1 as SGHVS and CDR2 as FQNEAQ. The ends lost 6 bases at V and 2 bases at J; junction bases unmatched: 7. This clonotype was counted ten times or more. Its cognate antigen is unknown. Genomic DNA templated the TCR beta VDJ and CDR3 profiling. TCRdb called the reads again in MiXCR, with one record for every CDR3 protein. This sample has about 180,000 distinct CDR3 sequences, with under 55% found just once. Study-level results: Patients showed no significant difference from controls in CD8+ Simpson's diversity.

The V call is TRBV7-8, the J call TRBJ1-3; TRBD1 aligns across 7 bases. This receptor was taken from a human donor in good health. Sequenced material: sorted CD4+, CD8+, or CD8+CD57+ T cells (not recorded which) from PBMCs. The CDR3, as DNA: TGTGCCAGCAGATCAAATACAGGGGCTGGAAACACCATATATTTT. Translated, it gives CASRSNTGAGNTIYF.